The 29 T cell receptor beta chains given below trace back to one sample, sequenced in a study of CD8+CD57+ T cells in acquired aplastic anemia. Genomic DNA provided the template from which TCR beta VDJ and CDR3 profiles were obtained. TCRdb passed the reads through MiXCR, listing each CDR3 protein once. The sample lists under 350,000 distinct CDR3 sequences; around three fifths were seen once. Sequencing was done on a sample of sorted CD4+, CD8+, or CD8+CD57+ T cells (not recorded which) from PBMCs. Receptors originate from a human donor with severe aplastic anemia or a healthy control (not recorded which).

This clonotype has ten or more counts. The V and J genes are TRBV11-2 and TRBJ1-4; D may be TRBD1 (6 bases). Per germline, CDR1 SGHAT and CDR2 FQNNGV. Trimming shortened V by 5 bases and J by 2 bases, and 12 bases separated the two germline ends. The CDR3 runs to 15 residues. CDR3 protein: CASSAQRGTNEKLFF. The CDR3 DNA sequence: TGTGCCAGCAGCGCGCAGAGGGGGACTAATGAAAAACTGTTTTTT. The whole variable domain, remainder taken from reference TRBV11-2 and TRBJ1-4, is EAGVAQSPRYKIIEKRQSVAFWCNPISGHATLYWYQQILGQGPKLLIQFQNNGVVDDSQLPKDRFSAERLKGVDSTLKIQPAKLEDSAVYLCASSAQRGTNEKLFFGSGTQLSVL.

V and J are TRBV7-6 and TRBJ2-5; D possibly corresponds to TRBD2 (6 bases). The ends were cut back, 2 bases at V and 5 bases at J, with 12 bases in the middle. Germline V lookup: CDR1 SGHVS, CDR2 FNYEAQ. The CDR3 is 14 residues long. Written as DNA, the CDR3 is TGTGCCAGCAGCTTACTCACTAGCTTTGAGACCCAGTACTTC. Protein: CASSLLTSFETQYF.

This clonotype came up a few times. The chain recombines TRBV20-1 with TRBJ2-7, with a possible D match to TRBD2 (6 bases). The ends were cut back, 5 bases at V and 8 bases at J, with 19 bases in the middle. The germline V gene encodes CDR1 DFQATT and CDR2 SNEGSKA (reference sequence). This CDR3 region has 13 residues. In nucleotides, the CDR3 is TGCAGTGCTGGAACCGGGAGAGCAACCCAGCAGTACTTC. It is translated as CSAGTGRATQQYF.

This chain connects TRBV25-1 to TRBJ2-1, with no clear D. The CDR3 covers 12 residues. CDR1 is MGHDK and CDR2 is SYGVNS in the germline V gene. V shed 1 base and J shed 9 bases, with 7 bases lying between them. CDR3 DNA: TGTGCCAGCAGTGAATCCAGTACTGAGCAGTTCTTC. Translated: CASSESSTEQFF.

A few counts support this clonotype. A much larger clone differs by one base, so this may be a read error. CDR3 sequence: CASGVGTGGYEQYF. CDR3 DNA sequence: TGTGCCAGCGGCGTCGGGACAGGGGGCTACGAGCAGTACTTC. This chain links TRBV9 with TRBJ2-7; 11 positions match TRBD1. Looked up from germline, CDR1 is SGDLS and CDR2 is YYNGEE. The CDR3 runs to 14 residues. Drawing the rest from reference TRBV9 and TRBJ2-7, the complete variable domain is DSGVTQTPKHLITATGQRVTLRCSPRSGDLSVYWYQQSLDQGLQFLIQYYNGEERAKGNILERFSAQQFPDLHSELNLSSLELGDSALYFCASGVGTGGYEQYFGPGTRLTVT.

This clonotype was detected many times. The J gene is TRBJ1-1, the V gene TRBV18; no clear D gene. This CDR3 is built from 12 residues. V was pared by 5 bases and J by 7 bases, with 11 bases between. Germline CDR1 and CDR2: KGHSH and LQKENI. The CDR3 DNA reads TGTGCCAGCTCAACTCTAGGTGTTGAAGCTTTCTTT. Translation: CASSTLGVEAFF.

The V and J genes are TRBV2 and TRBJ2-5; D gene ambiguous. This CDR3 has 13 residues. Germline values: CDR1 SNHLY, CDR2 FYNNEI. V was cut by 7 bases and J by 4 bases, with 13 bases left in between. CDR3 residues: CASIFFPGETQYF. CDR3 bases: TGTGCCAGCATTTTTTTCCCAGGAGAGACCCAGTACTTC.

The chain employs TRBV24-1 and TRBJ2-3, with 8 nucleotides matching TRBD1. The ends lost 5 bases at V and 4 bases at J; junction bases unmatched: 7. CDR1 is KGHDR, CDR2 SFDVKD, per germline. The CDR3 runs 15 residues. The CDR3 DNA reads TGTGCCACCAGTGCTGGACAGGGCCCCGCAGATACGCAGTATTTT. Residues: CATSAGQGPADTQYF.

About this clonotype: One end of the junction varies from germline; a read error may be responsible. V and J are TRBV20-1 and TRBJ1-2; D remains unclear. The germline gives CDR1 DFQATT, CDR2 SNEGSKA (reference sequence). CDR3 length: 9 amino acids. The CDR3 spells CSASYGCTF. DNA for the CDR3: TGCAGTGCTAGTTATGGCTGCACCTTC.

Note on this clonotype: Here the CDR3 omits its conserved ending phenylalanine or tryptophan, so a read error is the likely source. The genes are TRBV2 and TRBJ1-6; the match to TRBD1 covers 9 bases. Germline V CDR1 and CDR2: SNHLY, FYNNEI. CDR3 length: 19 amino acids. The CDR3 DNA is TGTGCCAGCAGCGACTCCGGGACAGGGTTCCGCTCCTATAATTCACCTCTCCACCTT. Translating it yields CASSDSGTGFRSYNSPLHL.

This clonotype was observed many times. This rearrangement joins TRBV12-3 or TRBV12-4 to TRBJ2-2; D ambiguous. This CDR3 region has 15 residues. V lost 0 bases, J lost 0 bases, and 5 bases lay in between. CDR3 loop: CASSLAGTNTGELFF. CDR3 nucleotides: TGTGCCAGCAGTTTAGCGGGGACGAACACCGGGGAGCTGTTTTTT.

This clonotype appeared a few times. This chain links TRBV29-1 with TRBJ2-6; D gene unclear. The V end lost 4 bases, the J end lost 4 bases, and 5 bases lay between the germline ends. This CDR3 spans 12 amino acids. Looked up from germline, CDR1 is SQVTM and CDR2 is ANQGSEA. CDR3 sequence: CSVASGANVLTF. DNA for the CDR3: TGCAGCGTTGCTTCCGGGGCCAACGTCCTGACTTTC.

This clonotype turned up a few times. CDR3 residues: CASSAQGGREVHEQFF. DNA for the CDR3: TGTGCCAGCAGCGCTCAGGGAGGGCGGGAGGTCCATGAGCAGTTCTTC. This chain uses TRBV9 with TRBJ2-1; 8 bases map to TRBD2. This CDR3 region has 16 residues. Germline assignment: CDR1 SGDLS and CDR2 YYNGEE. J lost 8 bases, V lost 3 bases, and 13 bases had no gene match.

The chain is built from TRBV9 and TRBJ2-3, with 10 bases aligning to TRBD2. Germline V gives CDR1 SGDLS, CDR2 YYNGEE. CDR3 length: 16 amino acids. V gave up 4 bases and J gave up 6 bases; unmatched junction bases: 11. This CDR3 reads CASSFTSGALQDTQYF. The CDR3, as DNA: TGTGCCAGCAGCTTTACTAGCGGGGCCCTTCAGGATACGCAGTATTTT. Full variable domain (remainder filled in from reference TRBV9 and TRBJ2-3): DSGVTQTPKHLITATGQRVTLRCSPRSGDLSVYWYQQSLDQGLQFLIQYYNGEERAKGNILERFSAQQFPDLHSELNLSSLELGDSALYFCASSFTSGALQDTQYFGPGTRLTVL.

This clonotype was seen just once. Here the CDR3 omits its conserved ending phenylalanine or tryptophan, so a read error is the likely source. The V call is TRBV7-9, the J call TRBJ2-5, with unresolved D. Trimming left V 3 bases short and J 3 bases short, with 2 bases between. Per germline, CDR1 SEHNR and CDR2 FQNEAQ (reference sequence). The CDR3 is 11 residues long. Here the CDR3 DNA reads TGTGCCAGCAGCTTCAAAGAGACCCAGTACTCC. Protein product: CASSFKETQYS.

The chain employs TRBV10-3 and TRBJ2-7; unclear D gene. The CDR3 consists of 12 residues. V was cut by 4 bases and J by 7 bases, with 11 bases left in between. The germline V gene has CDR1 ENHRY and CDR2 SYGVKD. This CDR3 reads CAISGVAQEQYF. As DNA, the CDR3 is TGTGCCATCAGTGGCGTTGCGCAGGAGCAGTACTTC.

The V call is TRBV20-1, the J call TRBJ1-2; TRBD1 might be the D (6 bases). Trimming cost V 6 bases and J 3 bases, with 8 bases left between them. Looked up from germline, CDR1 is DFQATT and CDR2 is SNEGSKA (reference sequence). The CDR3 totals 11 residues. This CDR3 reads CSAEGDYGYTF. CDR3 in DNA: TGCAGTGCCGAGGGGGACTATGGCTACACCTTC.

This clonotype was detected only once. Since no conserved phenylalanine or tryptophan closes the CDR3, a read error is the likely cause. The rearrangement joins TRBV7-2 to TRBJ2-5; TRBD2 might be the D (5 bases). The V gene lost 3 bases and the J gene lost 4 bases, with 12 bases spanning the gap. Germline assignment: CDR1 SGHTA and CDR2 FQGNSA. This CDR3 comprises 14 residues. The CDR3 loop reads CASSLAASRETQYL. The CDR3 DNA follows: TGTGCCAGCAGCTTGGCCGCTAGCAGAGAGACCCAGTACCTC.

This clonotype was counted ten times or more. The chain couples TRBV12-3 or TRBV12-4 to TRBJ1-5; maybe TRBD1 (5 bases). CDR3 length equals 14 residues. Trimming cost V 7 bases and J 4 bases, with 14 bases left between them. The CDR3 sequence is CASTLGRGNQPQHF. In nucleotides, the CDR3 is TGTGCCAGCACCTTGGGAAGGGGTAATCAGCCCCAGCATTTT.

The J gene is TRBJ2-1, the V gene TRBV7-6; no clear D gene. V was clipped by 5 bases and J by 4 bases, with 21 bases between them. There are 17 residues in the CDR3. Germline CDR1 SGHVS, CDR2 FNYEAQ. CDR3 coding DNA: TGTGCCAGCAGCCCCATACCAAAGGGCGGCGGATACAATGAGCAGTTCTTC. Translated: CASSPIPKGGGYNEQFF.

V usage is TRBV19 and J usage is TRBJ1-1; 8 positions match TRBD1. With V trimmed by 3 bases and J by 5 bases, 11 bases remained unmatched. Germline V gene data show CDR1 as LNHDA and CDR2 as SQIVND (reference sequence). This CDR3 comprises 16 residues. Here the CDR3 reads CASSIRGGTGGTEAFF. CDR3 DNA: TGTGCCAGTAGTATTCGCGGGGGGACAGGTGGGACTGAAGCTTTCTTT.

This chain uses TRBV7-2 with TRBJ2-7; 12 bases are shared with TRBD2. Germline trimming cut 0 bases from V and 7 bases from J; bases unmatched to any gene: 7. The CDR3 totals 16 residues. Germline values: CDR1 SGHTA, CDR2 FQGNSA. The CDR3 DNA reads TGTGCCAGCAGCTTAGCCCTAGCGGGGGGGCCTCGGGAGCAGTACTTC. Translating it yields CASSLALAGGPREQYF. The entire variable domain, with the rest obtained from reference TRBV7-2 and TRBJ2-7, is as follows: GAGVSQSPSNKVTEKGKDVELRCDPISGHTALYWYRQSLGQGLEFLIYFQGNSAPDKSGLPSDRFSAERTGGSVSTLTIQRTQQEDSAVYLCASSLALAGGPREQYFGPGTRLTVT.

The V call is TRBV29-1, the J call TRBJ2-1, with 8 bases that match TRBD2. The trim removed 7 bases at V and 7 bases at J, leaving 12 bases unmatched. The CDR3 length is 14 residues. Looked up from germline, CDR1 is SQVTM and CDR2 is ANQGSEA. The CDR3 region is CSAGAGVKQNEQFF. CDR3 nucleotide sequence: TGCAGCGCGGGAGCGGGAGTGAAACAGAATGAGCAGTTCTTC.

The chain is built from TRBV7-2 and TRBJ2-5; TRBD1 matches 9 bases. The CDR3 spans 16 residues. Trimming at V came to 0 bases and at J to 2 bases, leaving 4 bases not matched to a gene. Looked up from germline, CDR1 is SGHTA and CDR2 is FQGNSA. The DNA for the CDR3 is TGTGCCAGCAGCTTAGCCGGGACAGGGATTCAAGAGACCCAGTACTTC. Translation gives CASSLAGTGIQETQYF.

This CDR3 is CASSQLSDRDHTDTQYF. For the CDR3, the DNA is TGTGCCAGCAGCCAATTATCGGACAGGGATCACACAGATACGCAGTATTTT. The J gene is TRBJ2-3, the V gene TRBV14, with 8 bases fitting TRBD1. V lost 2 bases and J lost 2; bases outside the gene matches: 9. The length of the CDR3 is 17 residues. Germline assignment: CDR1 SGHDN and CDR2 FVKESK.

This clonotype was seen only once. The junction does not match germline at one end; this may be a read error. The chain uses TRBV29-1 and TRBJ2-1, with TRBD2 as a possible D gene (6 bases). Germline V gene sequence: CDR1 SQVTM, CDR2 ANQGSEA. The CDR3 totals 15 residues. The CDR3 DNA is TGCAGCGTTGACCTACGAGGGACTGTCCCCAATGAGCAGCTCTTC. It codes for CSVDLRGTVPNEQLF.

The chain couples TRBV2 to TRBJ1-6; D not certain. CDR1 is SNHLY, CDR2 FYNNEI, per germline. The CDR3 has 13 amino acids. Trimming cost V 0 bases and J 9 bases, with 6 bases left between them. In nucleotides, the CDR3 is TGTGCCAGCAGTGAAGCTGGTGGTTCACCCCTCCACTTT. Translation: CASSEAGGSPLHF.

The V call is TRBV2, the J call TRBJ2-1; D ambiguous. The CDR3 is made up of 13 amino acids. The germline CDR1 and CDR2 sequences are SNHLY and FYNNEI. Trimming took off 6 bases at V and 2 bases at J, with 8 bases between the two ends. The CDR3 spells CASSTVPYNEQFF. For the CDR3, the DNA is TGTGCCAGCAGCACCGTACCCTACAATGAGCAGTTCTTC.

Many counts were recorded for this clonotype. The chain recombines TRBV19 with TRBJ1-2; TRBD1 agrees at 7 bases. Germline CDR1 is LNHDA and CDR2 is SQIVND (reference sequence). CDR3 length: 16 amino acids. Trimming took 3 bases from V and 6 from J; bases not matched to a gene: 13. The CDR3: CASSIFGQGVVHGYTF. DNA of the CDR3: TGTGCCAGTAGTATTTTCGGGCAGGGGGTAGTCCATGGCTACACCTTC.